The T cell receptor beta chain under discussion was sequenced for a study of T cells in Graves' hyperthyroidism and ophthalmopathy. This CDR3 is 13 amino acids long. Germline V gene lookup returns CDR1 DFQATT and CDR2 SNEGSKA (reference sequence). V was trimmed by 2 bases and J by 0 bases, leaving 5 bases between them. In this sample, this clonotype turned up many times. Amplification yielded TCR beta CDR3 regions, with RNA transcripts as the source. An initial round of RT-PCR targeting the TCR CDR3 relied on the HTBI primer set. TCRdb fed the multiplex PCR reads into MiXCR, producing one record per CDR3 protein. The sample yields 500,000 to 750,000 distinct CDR3 sequences, just over 45% seen once.

The TCR comes from a woman aged 18-35 years with Graves' hyperthyroidism. Source material: peripheral blood or thyroid tissue (not recorded which). This chain links TRBV20-1 with TRBJ1-5; D is ambiguous. This CDR3 is CSARQVSNQPQHF. CDR3 nucleotide sequence: TGCAGTGCTAGACAGGTTAGCAATCAGCCCCAGCATTTT.